This T cell receptor beta chain was sequenced in a study of CD8 T cells in Susac syndrome. As for the study in general: Blood was drawn from Susac syndrome patients while they were therapy-naive, on corticosteroids, or on intravenous immunoglobulin alone.

Random hexamers were used to reverse transcribe an amount of about 0.5 to 1 ug RNA. TCRdb redid the calling of the immunoSEQ multiplex PCR reads with MiXCR, one entry per CDR3 protein. The sample lists about 190,000 distinct CDR3 sequences; roughly 90% were seen once. V dropped 8 bases and J dropped 3 bases, with 11 bases sitting between them. This CDR3 comprises 12 residues. CD8+ and CD4+ T cells taken from blood had their TCR beta sequenced. The sequenced material came from CD4+ T cells from PBMCs. This clonotype was obtained from a human donor with Susac syndrome. The chain links TRBV12-3 or TRBV12-4 to TRBJ2-7; the D gene is possibly TRBD2 (5 bases). The CDR3 region has the DNA TGTGCCAGCGCCGGGATGGACTACGAGCAGTACTTC. Protein: CASAGMDYEQYF.